This T cell receptor (beta chain) originates from a study of blood T cells in healthy people across ages. Sample-barcoded 5' priming and a J-beta primer mix drove a second PCR of 7 to 11 cycles. Using its own MiXCR run on the 5' RACE reads, TCRdb lists one record per CDR3 protein. The sample yields roughly 1,100,000 distinct CDR3 sequences, approximately 25% seen once. This CDR3 spans 13 amino acids. The V gene's germline CDR1 is SGHRS and CDR2 YFSETQ. V dropped 2 bases and J dropped 7 bases, with 12 bases sitting between them. This sample was shared with a second study, whose subject was T cells of mothers and their children. This second study says: Donors comprised a few healthy Caucasian mothers plus their six children.

Input material: blood. This TCR was sampled from a girl under 10 years old in good health. The chain has TRBV5-1 and TRBJ2-5; D ambiguous. The CDR3 protein is CASSFTDSGTQYF. CDR3 bases: TGCGCCAGCAGCTTTACAGACTCGGGGACCCAGTACTTC.